This TCR beta chain is drawn from a study of blood T cell repertoires in COVID-19. Looking at the study overall: Sites in the United States, Italy and Spain provided acute and convalescent COVID-19 samples. PBMCs, B-cell-depleted T cells, or T cells provided the cDNA or gDNA that made up the material.

The germline V gene has CDR1 SGDLS and CDR2 YYNGEE. The V end was cut by 0 bases, the J end by 5 bases, with 11 bases between. The length of the CDR3 is 14 residues. As processed by the authors: For nucleated cells, counts were estimated from reference gene primer amplification. Only in-frame clones appear in the TCRdb table, and some are missing; sequencing was by immunoSEQ multiplex PCR. V, J and clone size reflect that table, while D and trimming were determined from the DNA. The sample lists some 58,000 clones, 80% to 90% occurring once. The sequence derives from a man aged 35 to 55 with acute or convalescent COVID-19. Sample: peripheral blood. The chain uses TRBV9 and TRBJ1-1, with unresolved D. CDR3 residues: CASSVGVGETEAFF. The CDR3 region has the DNA TGTGCCAGCAGCGTAGGGGTTGGGGAGACTGAAGCTTTCTTT.